The clone carrying this T cell receptor (beta chain) was found many times. This sample was included in a study of T-cell reconstitution after alpha-beta-depleted transplantation in children. CDR3 size: 15 residues. Looked up from germline, CDR1 is DFQATT and CDR2 is SNEGSKA (reference sequence). J was trimmed by 5 bases and V by 4 bases; bases with no gene match: 5. As it was prepared, the TCRbeta library received unique molecular identifiers. TCRdb recomputed calls from the PCR reads with MiXCR, one row per CDR3 protein. The sample yields approximately 250,000 distinct CDR3 sequences, around 9.7% seen once.

This TCR was sampled from a human donor who donated a stem cell graft to a child with SCID. The chain combines TRBV20-1 with TRBJ2-1; 13 positions match TRBD2. The sequencing used PBMCs from the stem cell graft donor, collected from the stem cell graft. CDR3 in DNA: TGCAGTGCTACCCGACTAGCGGGGGGCCACAATGAGCAGTTCTTC. Amino acid sequence: CSATRLAGGHNEQFF.